This note documents a single T cell receptor beta chain sequence. Antigen unknown. Assay: immunoSEQ multiplex PCR; the TCRdb copy retains only in-frame clones and omits some. The table lists tens of thousands of clones, approximately 93% of them singletons. The data belong to a study of siplizumab effects on memory and regulatory T cells. Findings and caveats of the study: Proliferating Tregs' suppressive function in siplizumab cultures went unconfirmed. Apparently key alloresponse contributors, naive T cells also seemed more diverse than memory cells. Naive or memory phenotype was unassignable for roughly 75-95% of proliferating CD4+ or CD8+ clones.

V was cut by 2 bases and J by 5 bases, with 9 bases left in between. The CDR3 totals 13 residues. CDR1 ENHRY and CDR2 SYGVKD come from the germline V gene. This clonotype was obtained from a human donor in good health. Specimen: CD8+ T cells sorted from blood. The rearrangement links TRBV10-3 to TRBJ2-5; maybe TRBD2 (5 bases). CDR3 nucleotide sequence: TGTGCCATCAGTGAGCCCCCGGGGGAGACCCAGTACTTC. Its translation is CAISEPPGETQYF.